Here is one T cell receptor (beta chain) with its context. This clonotype was detected many times. What this receptor recognizes is not known. No base qualities exist here, and no much larger clone lies one base off it. This sample stems from a study of regulatory T cells in long-lasting Graves disease (dated by TCRdb to about 2021). About the full investigation: Patients with newly diagnosed Graves' disease had been on antithyroid drugs for under 3 months. A total of approximately 35 samples underwent TCR sequencing: roughly 13 from persistent and about 20 from newly diagnosed Graves' disease patients. Peripheral blood TCR sequencing and RNA sequencing compared persistent Graves' disease patients with newly diagnosed Graves' disease patients. The study took place in China and was registered as a clinical trial.

Receptor amplification or capture employed multiplex PCR. Sequencing took place on an Illumina HiSeq 4000. CDR3 regions were amplified by Arm-PCR with iRepertoire HTBI primers to construct TCR beta libraries. PCR products were gel purified before sequencing. The original pipeline was this. Gene usage analysis of CDR3 amino acid clonotypes used the 60 to 75 TRBV and some 15 TRBJ segments found across samples. COPE and FqMerger were used to merge the filtered high-quality paired reads into contigs. BLAST was used to align contigs to IMGT TRBV, TRBD and TRBJ reference genes, with CDR3 defined following IMGT. Any clonotype with a frequency above 0.1% was classified as a highly expanded clone. Shannon entropy was used to measure repertoire diversity, and the Gini coefficient was used to measure V-J evenness. Clonotypes shared by more than one individual were considered public. TCRdb handled the public reads itself, with Q25 trimming in fastp and clone calling in MiXCR, and kept productive beta chains. Each record represents a unique CDR3 protein, reported with the most common genes and DNA among its rows. The authors' filters were not applied to this entry. This sample comprises approximately 350,000 distinct CDR3 sequences, about an eighth of them detected only once. 15% to 20% of the sample lies in the top ten.

The cysteine opens and the phenylalanine closes a CDR3 of 15 amino acids. The only DNA kept is the CDR3, 45 bases in frame from the first base. The germline V gene supplies CDR1 ENHRY and CDR2 SYGVKD. V is trimmed back by 6 bases and J by 2 bases, and the junction contains 3 bases that no gene match accounts for. Results and caveats for the whole study, not just this receptor: Persistent Graves' disease patients showed lower TCR Shannon entropy and fewer highly expanded clones than newly diagnosed patients, suggesting clonal expansion. Peripheral blood alone was examined, since thyroid tissue, which constituted the primary lesion, could not be accessed. Persistent disease showed preferential use of TRBV28, TRBJ1-2 and TRBJ2-5, whereas newly diagnosed disease favored TRBV20-1 and TRBJ2-1. Sequencing and analysis were restricted to the TCR beta chain. As a limitation, the authors acknowledged that the small sample size may reduce accuracy. Patients with persistent disease shared more public clonotypes (under 3,000) than newly diagnosed patients did (966).

Reading the label with the study, this specimen's time point is: newly diagnosed GD, antithyroid drugs for less than 3 months. For both TCR sequencing and RNA sequencing, RNA was extracted from PBMCs using TRIzol. Graves' disease was diagnosed according to American Thyroid Association guidelines. Patients were recruited from an endocrinology department in Xi'an, China. From each patient, about 9.7 milliliters of peripheral blood was collected into an EDTA anticoagulant tube. Ficoll Paque Plus density gradient separation was used to isolate PBMCs, and no further T cell sorting was performed. An Agilent 2100 Bioanalyzer and agarose gel were used to check RNA quality, while a NanoDrop 2000 measured RNA concentration. These data also featured in a second study, about T cells in Graves' hyperthyroidism and ophthalmopathy. Looking at the second paper: Stable Graves' hyperthyroidism was defined as the absence of progression to ophthalmopathy over 18 months of follow-up. Hyperthyroidism patients were newly diagnosed, had a disease duration of under 2 months, and were aged 18 to 65 years. The study excluded patients with uncontrolled infections, other autoimmune diseases, pregnancy or lactation. Clinical symptoms, serum thyroxine and TRAb, thyroid ultrasound, and orbital computed tomography formed the basis for the diagnoses. A first-round RT-PCR of the TCR CDR3 used the HTBI primer set with the Qiagen OneStep RT-PCR kit. Most expanded thyroid clonotypes (frequency above 0.001) were also detected in blood, a finding suggesting that blood repertoires may reflect thyroid immune responses. In cross-validation, a model built on a 13 V-J signature told ophthalmopathy apart from stable hyperthyroidism with about 90% sensitivity and approximately 81% specificity, and in testing the same model reached 80%/75%. In validation, progression to ophthalmopathy was predicted by the model with approximately 67% sensitivity and around 75% specificity, a median of approximately 6.5 months before onset. To identify TCR V-J signatures that set the groups apart, the researchers used a discovery cohort of 100 patients, made up of fewer than 50 with Graves' ophthalmopathy and some 56 with stable Graves' hyperthyroidism. An independent validation cohort of 18 to 20 hyperthyroidism patients and 17 patients who later progressed to ophthalmopathy tested prospective prediction of ophthalmopathy. The 95 to 100 discovery patients were randomly divided into training and test sets at a 7:3 ratio. In addition, the study compared T-cell repertoires in thyroid tissue and in blood from 6 or 7 Graves' hyperthyroidism patients. Once sampling was done, hyperthyroidism patients were given methimazole at a starting dose of 30 mg daily, whereas ophthalmopathy patients were given high-dose intravenous methylprednisolone. Libraries were constructed in a second round of multiplex PCR, after which size selection and purification were carried out. Libraries were sequenced paired-end with 100 bp reads on an Illumina HiSeq2000. SOAPnuke was used to process the raw data, throwing out any read that contained adapters or uncalled bases, had a mean Phred below 15, or lacked an exact constant-primer or identifier match. COPE v1.2.5 was used to merge high-quality paired reads, and clonotypes were defined as unique nucleotide sequences. MiTCR v1.1 was used to align clonotypes to the IMGT TRBV, TRBD and TRBJ reference segments. The analysis included only V-J combinations with a frequency above 0.0001, which together covered 99% to 99.2% of the repertoires. The TCS score was defined as the ratio of F50 (clonal expansion) to E x V (chaos), calculated using BLOSUM62-based TCRdist between CDR3 peptides within each V-J. Welch's t-statistics and random forest reduced fewer than 600 V-J features to fewer than 15, which were used in a naive Bayes classifier (R e1071). No statistical method was used to set the sample size in advance, and investigators knew the group allocation. TCR Vbeta CDR3 sequencing of 130 to 150 peripheral blood samples (over 40 ophthalmopathy, some 75 hyperthyroidism and roughly 17 progressor patients) is reported in the paper.

The TCR was taken from a woman between 18 and 29 years old with Graves disease. Donor details come from another sample of the same person, matched by shared clones. The chain employs TRBV10-3 and TRBJ2-1, and 11 junction bases match TRBD2. Source: peripheral blood mononuclear cells (PBMCs), taken at new diagnosis, from a patient treated with antithyroid drugs. Here the CDR3 is given as CAISKLAGAYNEQFF. In nucleotides, the sequence is TGTGCCATCAGCAAACTAGCGGGAGCCTACAATGAGCAGTTCTTC.